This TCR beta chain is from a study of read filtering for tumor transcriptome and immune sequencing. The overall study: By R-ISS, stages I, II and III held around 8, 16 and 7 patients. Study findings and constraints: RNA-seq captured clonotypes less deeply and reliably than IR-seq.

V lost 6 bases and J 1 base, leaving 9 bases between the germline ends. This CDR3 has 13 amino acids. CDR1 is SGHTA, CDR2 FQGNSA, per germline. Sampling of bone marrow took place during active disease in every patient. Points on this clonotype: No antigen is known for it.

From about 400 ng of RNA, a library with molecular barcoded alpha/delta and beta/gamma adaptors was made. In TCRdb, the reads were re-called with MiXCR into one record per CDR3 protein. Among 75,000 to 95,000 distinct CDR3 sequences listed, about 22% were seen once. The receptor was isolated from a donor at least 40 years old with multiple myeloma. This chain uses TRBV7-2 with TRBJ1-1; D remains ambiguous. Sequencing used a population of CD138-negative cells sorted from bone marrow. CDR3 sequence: CASRPAPNTEAFF. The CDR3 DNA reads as TGTGCCAGCAGACCCGCTCCGAACACTGAAGCTTTCTTT.